This entry concerns a single TCR beta chain. The sample comes from a study of Ad26.COV2.S vaccination and SARS-CoV-2 variants. V was pared by 2 bases and J by 0 bases, with 6 bases of the junction left unmatched. Germline assignment: CDR1 SNHLY and CDR2 FYNNEI. This CDR3 region has 19 residues. Some clones are missing from TCRdb's copy, which holds only in-frame ones; the method was immunoSEQ multiplex PCR. The sample consists of about 400,000 clones, roughly 85% of them appearing once. This sample's treatment: 15 to 20 received Ad26.COV2.S at low or high dose, single or two shots; a few received placebo; per-sample allocation not given. Collection of the samples took place on day 63 after the first injection of vaccine or placebo. Recruitment in Boston yielded a donor of adult age, 18-55 years.

The rearrangement links TRBV2 to TRBJ2-2, with TRBD2 identical over 13 bases. The TCR originated in a person aged 18 to 59 who received the Ad26.COV2.S COVID-19 vaccine or a placebo. This specimen consisted of peripheral blood, obtained in a trial of Ad26.COV2.S vaccine versus placebo. The CDR3 DNA sequence: TGTGCCAGCAGTGAACAGTTCGGGACTAGCGGGGCGAACACCGGGGAGCTGTTTTTT. It specifies CASSEQFGTSGANTGELFF.